The subject of this entry is one TCR beta chain. As yet, its antigen is unknown. The sample originates from a study of immune heterogeneity within non-small cell lung tumors. Study-wide results and limits: Recurrence of identical dominant CDR3 beta clonotypes was observed across intrapatient tumor sites, concomitant with site-unique high-frequency clones. The study found high-frequency T-cell receptor beta clonotypes largely distinct between individual patients.

The V gene lost 5 bases and the J gene lost 0 bases, with 11 bases spanning the gap. Germline V gene sequence: CDR1 LNHNV, CDR2 YYDKDF (reference sequence). This CDR3 has 16 residues. Amplifying TCR beta CDR3 involved multiplex PCR carried out with 32 V and 13 J primers. A single record per CDR3 protein comes from TCRdb applying MiXCR to the multiplex PCR reads. The profile shows 12,000 or so distinct CDR3 sequences, around 29% of them singletons. As template, the study used bulk tumor genomic DNA at about 550 ng per sample. During surgery, several far-apart biopsies were obtained from every primary tumor. Surgery that was curative in intent was performed on patients with untreated, newly diagnosed non-small cell lung cancer. Donation came from patients with newly diagnosed non-small cell lung cancer who were having surgery with curative intent.

V gene TRBV15 combines with J gene TRBJ2-6; perhaps TRBD1 as D (6 bases). This TCR was recovered from a man between 50 and 59 years old with non-small cell lung cancer. Material: lung tumor tissue. The CDR3 nucleotides are TGTGCCACCAGCGGGGACAAGGTCTCTGGGGCCAACGTCCTGACTTTC. Translated: CATSGDKVSGANVLTF. The full variable domain, in which reference TRBV15 and TRBJ2-6 provide the parts outside the CDR3, is DAMVIQNPRYQVTQFGKPVTLSCSQTLNHNVMYWYQQKSSQAPKLLFHYYDKDFNNEADTPDNFQSRRPNTSFCFLDIRSPGLGDTAMYLCATSGDKVSGANVLTFGAGSRLTVL.